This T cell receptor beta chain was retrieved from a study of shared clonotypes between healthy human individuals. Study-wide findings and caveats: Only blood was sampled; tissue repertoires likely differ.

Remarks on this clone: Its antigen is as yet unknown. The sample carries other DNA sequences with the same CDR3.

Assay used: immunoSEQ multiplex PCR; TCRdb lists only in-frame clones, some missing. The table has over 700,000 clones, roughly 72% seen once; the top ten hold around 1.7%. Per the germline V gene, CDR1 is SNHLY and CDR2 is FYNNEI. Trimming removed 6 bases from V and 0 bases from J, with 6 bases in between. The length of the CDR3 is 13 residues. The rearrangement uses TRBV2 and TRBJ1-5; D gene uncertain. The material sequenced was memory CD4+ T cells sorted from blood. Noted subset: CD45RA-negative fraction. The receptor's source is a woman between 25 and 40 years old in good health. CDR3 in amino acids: CASRTDSNQPQHF. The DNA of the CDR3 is TGTGCCAGCAGAACAGATAGCAATCAGCCCCAGCATTTT.